The clone carrying this T cell receptor (beta chain) was detected once. Seattle's enrolled individuals joined amid active infection and were then monitored longitudinally. This entry is derived from a study of blood T cell repertoires in COVID-19. Whole-study context: Sites in the United States, Italy and Spain provided acute and convalescent COVID-19 samples. Sources were T cells, B-cell-depleted T cells, or PBMCs; the material itself was cDNA or gDNA.

Unmatched junction bases numbered 9, after V lost 7 bases and J lost 2 bases. The CDR3 length is 15 residues. Germline V gene data show CDR1 as SEHNR and CDR2 as FQNEAQ (reference sequence). Per the authors' pipeline: Reference gene primer amplification in the assay estimated nucleated cell counts. Assay used: immunoSEQ multiplex PCR; TCRdb lists only in-frame clones, some missing. The V and J calls and clone size come from that table; D and trimming were worked out from the DNA. There are approximately 290,000 clones in the sample; roughly 91% occur only once, and more than 9.5% lies in the top ten.

Input material: peripheral blood. The chain couples TRBV7-9 to TRBJ2-5; TRBD2 matches at 8 bases. The TCR comes from a woman aged 25-40 years with COVID-19, enrolled during active disease. Here the CDR3 reads CASTPSAGGQETQYF. For the CDR3, the DNA is TGTGCCAGCACCCCGTCGGCGGGGGGTCAAGAGACCCAGTACTTC.